Listed here are 20 T cell receptor beta chains from one sample, sequenced in a study of regulatory T cells in long-lasting Graves disease. Time point in this sample: persistent/refractory GD, antithyroid drugs over 5 years with positive TRAb. Construction of the TCR library relied on RNA isolated from PBMCs. Both iRepertoire HTBI primers and Arm-PCR of CDR3 regions were used to build the TCR beta libraries. From the multiplex PCR reads, TCRdb called clonotypes with MiXCR, one entry per CDR3 protein. The sample shows about 470,000 distinct CDR3 sequences, 20% to 25% of them seen only once. The sequences come from peripheral blood mononuclear cells (PBMCs), collected when the disease was refractory, from a patient treated with antithyroid drugs. The receptors stem from a female donor with Graves disease.

This clonotype was counted between two and nine times. The chain uses TRBV5-1 and TRBJ2-3; TRBD1 is a possible D gene (5 bases). Trimming left V 0 bases short and J 5 bases short, with 10 bases between. The germline V gene has CDR1 SGHRS and CDR2 YFSETQ. The length of the CDR3 is 14 residues. The CDR3 loop is CASSLAAGLDTQYF. CDR3 DNA sequence: TGCGCCAGCAGCTTGGCTGCAGGGCTAGATACGCAGTATTTT.

This rearrangement joins TRBV28 to TRBJ2-1; possibly TRBD1 for D (6 bases). This CDR3 has 15 amino acids. The germline V gene encodes CDR1 MDHEN and CDR2 SYDVKM. V lost 5 bases and J lost 6, with 17 bases in between. CDR3 loop: CASSLPRTDINEQFF. The CDR3 bases are TGTGCCAGCAGTCTACCCCGGACAGACATCAATGAGCAGTTCTTC. The whole variable domain, filled in from reference TRBV28 and TRBJ2-1, reads DVKVTQSSRYLVKRTGEKVFLECVQDMDHENMFWYRQDPGLGLRLIYFSYDVKMKEKGDIPEGYSVSREKKERFSLILESASTNQTSMYLCASSLPRTDINEQFFGPGTRLTVL.

This clonotype was picked up a small number of times. In DNA, the CDR3 is TGTGCCAGCATTTGGGGGTCTCTCGACCTCACCGGGGAGCTGTTTTTT. It is translated as CASIWGSLDLTGELFF. The chain employs TRBV12-3 or TRBV12-4 and TRBJ2-2; D is perhaps TRBD1 or TRBD2 (5 bases each). The germline V and J ends were trimmed by 7 bases and 4 bases, with 19 bases remaining between them. The CDR3 sequence is 16 residues long.

At least ten counts were recorded for this clonotype. This sequence joins TRBV12-3 or TRBV12-4 and TRBJ1-2, with TRBD1 as a possible D gene (5 bases). The ends were cut back, 7 bases at V and 8 bases at J, with 17 bases in the middle. The CDR3 has 13 amino acids. DNA of the CDR3: TGTGCCAGCACCACACTCGACAGCGGAGGCTACACCTTC. Its protein product is CASTTLDSGGYTF.

This clonotype was counted only a few times. CDR3 sequence (DNA): TGTGCCAGCAGCAAAATGGCTGAAGCTTTCTTT. Protein product: CASSKMAEAFF. V usage is TRBV7-9 and J usage is TRBJ1-1; unclear D gene. The V gene lost 5 bases and the J gene lost 6 bases, with 7 bases spanning the gap. Germline-derived CDR1 and CDR2 are SEHNR and FQNEAQ (reference sequence). The CDR3 runs to 11 residues.

The chain combines TRBV2 with TRBJ1-5; 7 bases map to TRBD1. Germline V CDR1 and CDR2: SNHLY, FYNNEI. The J segment lost 0 bases and the V segment lost 10 bases, leaving 9 bases of the junction unmatched. The CDR3 runs to 15 residues. The CDR3 loop reads CATRQGTGSNQPQHF. CDR3 sequence (DNA): TGTGCCACCCGACAGGGTACGGGTAGCAATCAGCCCCAGCATTTT.

The CDR3 DNA reads as TGCAGTGCCGAGATCAGAGGGTTAGGGGATGAGCAGTTCTTC. It encodes CSAEIRGLGDEQFF. The chain recombines TRBV20-1 with TRBJ2-1; D is possibly TRBD1 or TRBD2 (5 bases each). The V end lost 6 bases, the J end lost 8 bases, and 20 bases lay between the germline ends. Per the germline V gene, CDR1 is DFQATT and CDR2 is SNEGSKA (reference sequence). This CDR3 has 14 residues.

This clonotype was counted only a few times. Here the CDR3 reads CASSEAGQGLMKQYF. Here the CDR3 DNA reads TGTGCCAGCAGCGAGGCGGGACAGGGACTTATGAAGCAGTACTTC. The gene calls are TRBV7-9 and TRBJ2-7, with 9 bases aligning to TRBD1. Germline CDR1 reads SEHNR; CDR2 reads FQNEAQ (reference sequence). V shed 5 bases and J 8 bases; nucleotides not matched to a gene: 13. CDR3 length equals 15 residues.

This clonotype was observed at least ten times. This chain links TRBV28 with TRBJ1-2; D uncertain. Looked up from germline, CDR1 is MDHEN and CDR2 is SYDVKM. V was trimmed by 7 bases and J by 8 bases, leaving 17 bases between them. CDR3 length: 13 residues. The DNA of the CDR3 is TGTGCCAGCACCACCCAGTCAGGTTGGGGCTACACCTTC. Translating it yields CASTTQSGWGYTF.

This clonotype was seen many times. The chain is built from TRBV20-1 and TRBJ2-7; D is perhaps TRBD1 or TRBD2 (5 bases each). The V and J ends lost 0 bases and 4 bases respectively, with 16 bases between them. CDR3 length equals 15 residues. Germline loops: CDR1 DFQATT, CDR2 SNEGSKA (reference sequence). This CDR3 reads CSARDLNGAEYEQYF. CDR3 coding DNA: TGCAGTGCTAGAGATCTGAACGGGGCCGAGTACGAGCAGTACTTC.

This clonotype was picked up many times. V gene TRBV2 combines with J gene TRBJ2-5; the D is unclear. The ends were cut back, 3 bases at V and 2 bases at J, with 4 bases in the middle. The CDR3 runs 12 residues. Germline V gives CDR1 SNHLY, CDR2 FYNNEI. The CDR3 loop reads CASSESQETQYF. The CDR3 DNA reads as TGTGCCAGCAGTGAGTCTCAAGAGACCCAGTACTTC.

The V and J genes are TRBV29-1 and TRBJ1-2; D remains ambiguous. Germline lookup yields CDR1 SQVTM and CDR2 ANQGSEA. Trimming pared 7 bases from V and 4 bases from J, leaving 13 bases between. There are 12 residues in the CDR3. The CDR3 DNA follows: TGCAGCGCCGACGGTAGGTCCTATGGCTACACCTTC. Translation: CSADGRSYGYTF.

This clonotype was found many times. The chain recombines TRBV28 with TRBJ2-7; D remains ambiguous. Germline values: CDR1 MDHEN, CDR2 SYDVKM. This CDR3 has 14 amino acids. V was cut by 6 bases and J by 4 bases, with 16 bases left in between. The CDR3 region has the DNA TGTGCCAGCAGCCCCGAAAGGAAAACTTACGAGCAGTACTTC. Amino acid sequence: CASSPERKTYEQYF. Using reference TRBV28 and TRBJ2-7 for the parts outside the CDR3, the full variable domain is DVKVTQSSRYLVKRTGEKVFLECVQDMDHENMFWYRQDPGLGLRLIYFSYDVKMKEKGDIPEGYSVSREKKERFSLILESASTNQTSMYLCASSPERKTYEQYFGPGTRLTVT.

The genes are TRBV15 and TRBJ1-1, with TRBD1 matching over 8 bases. Germline V gene data show CDR1 as LNHNV and CDR2 as YYDKDF (reference sequence). The length of the CDR3 is 15 residues. V lost 4 bases and J lost 0; bases outside the gene matches: 4. CDR3 coding DNA: TGTGCCACCAGCATCCACAGGGGGGTGAACACTGAAGCTTTCTTT. Translated, it gives CATSIHRGVNTEAFF.

The chain employs TRBV2 and TRBJ2-2, with 12 nucleotides matching TRBD1. Germline V gene sequence: CDR1 SNHLY, CDR2 FYNNEI. The junction had 6 bases not matched to a gene; V was cut back by 1 base and J by 9 bases. The CDR3 sequence is 16 residues long. The DNA for the CDR3 is TGTGCCAGCAGTGAAGAGGGACAGGGGGCTCCATGGGAGCTGTTTTTT. Protein: CASSEEGQGAPWELFF.

For this clonotype: Possible read error: a much larger clone is one base away. The CDR3 DNA sequence: TGTGCCAACTATCTGCCGGGGGACACGGCTAATTCACCCCTCCACTTT. Translating it yields CANYLPGDTANSPLHF. This chain joins TRBV2 and TRBJ1-6, with D tentatively TRBD1 (6 bases). With 10 bases removed from V and 6 bases from J, the gap between germline ends came to 22 bases. Germline V gene lookup returns CDR1 SNHLY and CDR2 FYNNEI. There are 16 residues in the CDR3.

This clonotype turned up a few times. The chain employs TRBV28 and TRBJ2-3; the D gene could be TRBD1 or TRBD2 (6 bases each). CDR3 length equals 16 residues. CDR1 is MDHEN and CDR2 is SYDVKM in the germline V gene. V lost 8 bases, J lost 3 bases, and 21 bases lay in between. In nucleotides, the CDR3 is TGTGCCAGCCATTATGAGATCCGGGGGCGTACAGATACGCAGTATTTT. Protein sequence: CASHYEIRGRTDTQYF.

The genes are TRBV27 and TRBJ2-1; D may be TRBD2 (6 bases). In germline, CDR1 is MNHEY, CDR2 SMNVEV (reference sequence). Trimming stripped 9 bases from V and 1 base from J, with 13 bases between. The CDR3 length is 14 residues. The CDR3 DNA is TGTGCCAGTTTTGGAGGGAGATCCTACAATGAGCAGTTCTTC. It codes for CASFGGRSYNEQFF.

The V call is TRBV20-1, the J call TRBJ2-5, with 10 bases aligning to TRBD2. Germline loops: CDR1 DFQATT, CDR2 SNEGSKA (reference sequence). CDR3 length: 13 amino acids. V lost 4 bases and J lost 5; bases outside the gene matches: 4. The CDR3 bases are TGCAGTGCTAATGGACTAGCGGATGAGACCCAGTACTTC. Translated: CSANGLADETQYF.

Many counts were recorded for this clonotype. V and J are TRBV24-1 and TRBJ1-4; no reliable D call. CDR3 length: 11 amino acids. Germline V gives CDR1 KGHDR, CDR2 SFDVKD. V was pared by 9 bases and J by 6 bases, with 7 bases between. The CDR3 is CATEKDEKLFF. CDR3 DNA: TGTGCCACCGAAAAGGATGAAAAACTGTTTTTT.